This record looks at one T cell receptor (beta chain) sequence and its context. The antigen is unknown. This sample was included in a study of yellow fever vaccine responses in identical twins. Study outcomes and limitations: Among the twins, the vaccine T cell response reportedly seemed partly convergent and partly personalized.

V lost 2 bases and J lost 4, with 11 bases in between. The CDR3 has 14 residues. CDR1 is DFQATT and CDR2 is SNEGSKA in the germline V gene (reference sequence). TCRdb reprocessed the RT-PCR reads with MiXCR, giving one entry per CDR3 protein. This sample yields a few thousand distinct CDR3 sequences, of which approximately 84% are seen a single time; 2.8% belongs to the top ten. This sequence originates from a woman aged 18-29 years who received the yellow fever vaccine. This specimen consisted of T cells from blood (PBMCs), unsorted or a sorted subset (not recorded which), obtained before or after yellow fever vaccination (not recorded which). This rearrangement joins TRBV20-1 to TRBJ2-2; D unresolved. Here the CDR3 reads CSARRKASTGELFF. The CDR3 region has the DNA TGCAGTGCTAGACGGAAGGCTTCCACCGGGGAGCTGTTTTTT.